The text below deals with one T cell receptor beta chain. What it binds is not known. Together with a sample-barcoded 5' primer, a J-beta primer mix was included in a second PCR lasting about 6 to 11 cycles. Each CDR3 protein gets one entry after TCRdb re-called the 5' RACE reads with MiXCR. The sample holds over a million distinct CDR3 sequences, around two fifths seen once. The data are from a study of blood T cells in healthy people across ages. Study-level points and caveats: Diversity estimated from one million T cells was considered an underestimate.

Donors gave approximately 9.9 milliliters of peripheral blood apiece. At least 6 million PBMCs were isolated per sample. CDR1 and CDR2 (germline): DFQATT, SNEGSKA (reference sequence). V lost 6 bases to trimming and J lost 7 bases; unmatched junction nucleotides: 8. The CDR3 contains 15 residues. The TCR comes from a woman aged 18-29 years in good health. Sequences were obtained from blood. This sequence joins TRBV20-1 and TRBJ2-1; the match to TRBD2 covers 14 bases. CDR3 protein: CSARRLAGGANEQFF. CDR3 bases: TGCAGTGCCAGGCGACTAGCGGGGGGGGCGAATGAGCAGTTCTTC.